The next 26 T cell receptor beta chains were all read from a single sample in a study of vaccination and CD4 T cells after COVID-19. Treatment of the sample: roughly 11-day PBMC culture with coronavirus spike peptide pools or control peptides (ViraFEST assay). No antigens are known for them. At the Johns Hopkins FTIC core, DNA taken from cultured CD4+ T cells was sequenced by way of the Oncomine TCR Beta short-read assay. TCRdb reprocessed the PCR reads via MiXCR and lists one record per CDR3 protein. The sample consists of approximately 10,000 distinct CDR3 sequences, 55% to 75% of them appearing once. Sequencing used CD4+ T cells from blood, cultured in vitro. These TCRs come from a human donor who had recovered from COVID-19.

Here the CDR3 reads CASSLGYRKGQYF. CDR3 sequence (DNA): TGTGCCAGCAGCTTAGGGTATAGGAAAGGGCAGTATTTT. The V call is TRBV7-6, the J call TRBJ2-3; D is unclear. CDR1 and CDR2 from the germline V gene are SGHVS and FNYEAQ. CDR3 size: 13 residues. The germline V and J ends were trimmed by 1 base and 11 bases, with 13 bases remaining between them.

This chain uses TRBV19 with TRBJ2-2, with 10 bases identical to TRBD2. Trimming at V came to 6 bases and at J to 6 bases, leaving 7 bases not matched to a gene. The CDR3 is 15 residues long. Germline CDR1 LNHDA, CDR2 SQIVND (reference sequence). The CDR3 nucleotides are TGTGCCAGTAGGACTAGCGGGCCATCTCCCGGGGAGCTGTTTTTT. Amino acid sequence: CASRTSGPSPGELFF.

The chain has TRBV20-1 and TRBJ2-5, with 10 nucleotides matching TRBD2. The ends lost 4 bases at V and 2 bases at J; junction bases unmatched: 10. CDR1 and CDR2 from the germline V gene are DFQATT and SNEGSKA (reference sequence). There are 16 residues in the CDR3. The CDR3 DNA sequence: TGCAGTGCTACCCCAGCGGGAGGGCGGGGACAAGAGACCCAGTACTTC. Protein: CSATPAGGRGQETQYF.

The chain is built from TRBV12-3 or TRBV12-4 and TRBJ2-5, with D possibly being TRBD1 (6 bases). The CDR3 consists of 15 residues. Trimming removed 6 bases at V and 2 bases at J, with 16 bases between. CDR3 residues: CASSPRGWGQETQYF. The CDR3 nucleotides are TGTGCCAGCAGCCCAAGGGGGTGGGGACAAGAGACCCAGTACTTC.

Only one count was recorded for this clonotype. This sequence joins TRBV5-1 and TRBJ2-7; 9 bases are shared with TRBD2. The CDR3 runs to 16 residues. The ends lost 0 bases at V and 4 bases at J; junction bases unmatched: 8. Germline V CDR1 and CDR2: SGHRS, YFSETQ. The CDR3 is CASSLAGSGSGYEQYF. CDR3 bases: TGCGCCAGCAGCTTGGCAGGTAGCGGGAGTGGTTACGAGCAGTACTTC. Supplemented by reference TRBV5-1 and TRBJ2-7, the full variable domain reads KAGVTQTPRYLIKTRGQQVTLSCSPISGHRSVSWYQQTPGQGLQFLFEYFSETQRNKGNFPGRFSGRQFSNSRSEMNVSTLELGDSALYLCASSLAGSGSGYEQYFGPGTRLTVT.

This clonotype was found a few times. The chain joins TRBV20-1 to TRBJ2-3, with D unresolved. V was shortened by 6 bases and J by 4 bases, with 8 bases between the two germline ends. Germline V gene data show CDR1 as DFQATT and CDR2 as SNEGSKA (reference sequence). This CDR3 is 11 amino acids long. The DNA for the CDR3 is TGCAGTGCCTCACGGGCAGATACGCAGTATTTT. As protein: CSASRADTQYF.

The V call is TRBV7-2, the J call TRBJ2-7, with 7 positions matching TRBD2. This CDR3 is 14 amino acids long. CDR1 and CDR2 from the germline V gene are SGHTA and FQGNSA. Trimming at V came to 3 bases and at J to 2 bases, leaving 4 bases not matched to a gene. CDR3 sequence reads: CASSFSAGAYEQYF. Here the CDR3 DNA reads TGTGCCAGCAGCTTCTCGGCGGGAGCCTACGAGCAGTACTTC.

The genes are TRBV5-6 and TRBJ2-2; D not certain. The CDR3 spans 11 residues. Trimming pared 2 bases from V and 4 bases from J, leaving 0 bases between. The germline CDR1 and CDR2 sequences are SGHDT and YYEEEE. CDR3 protein: CASSFTGELFF. CDR3 sequence (DNA): TGTGCCAGCAGCTTCACCGGGGAGCTGTTTTTT.

The chain uses TRBV20-1 and TRBJ1-2; 8 nucleotides agree with TRBD1. J was trimmed by 7 bases and V by 2 bases; bases with no gene match: 6. Germline loops: CDR1 DFQATT, CDR2 SNEGSKA (reference sequence). The CDR3 runs 13 residues. The CDR3 spells CSARRGQGAGYTF. The CDR3 DNA is TGCAGTGCTAGACGAGGGCAGGGGGCTGGCTACACCTTC.

This chain links TRBV6-1 with TRBJ1-2; 9 bases are shared with TRBD1. V shed 5 bases, J shed 3 bases, and the junction held 4 bases outside the gene matches. Germline CDR1 MNHNS, CDR2 SASEGT. This CDR3 has 14 residues. In nucleotides, the CDR3 is TGTGCCAGCAGTACCACAGGGGGCGACTATGGCTACACCTTC. Its protein is CASSTTGGDYGYTF.

The V and J genes are TRBV6-2 or TRBV6-3 and TRBJ2-5; TRBD1 agrees at 8 bases. Germline CDR1 is MNHEY and CDR2 is SVGEGT. The CDR3 has 14 residues. With 4 bases clipped from V and 3 bases from J, the junction kept 4 bases outside the gene matches. The CDR3 region has the DNA TGTGCCAGCAGTTCGGACAGGGCTAAAGAGACCCAGTACTTC. Protein: CASSSDRAKETQYF.

This chain uses TRBV15 with TRBJ2-7, with 8 bases fitting TRBD2. CDR3 length equals 15 residues. Germline assignment: CDR1 LNHNV and CDR2 YYDKDF (reference sequence). V was clipped by 0 bases and J by 2 bases; unmatched bases: 3. The CDR3 coding sequence is TGTGCCACCAGCAGAGAATCCGGGAGGGCCTACGAGCAGTACTTC. Translated: CATSRESGRAYEQYF.

This clonotype was seen more than once but under ten times. This chain joins TRBV2 and TRBJ1-2, with D hard to call. The germline V gene has CDR1 SNHLY and CDR2 FYNNEI. The CDR3 runs to 13 residues. The V and J ends lost 1 base and 0 bases respectively, with 3 bases between them. The CDR3, as DNA: TGTGCCAGCAGTGAAGGGGCTAACTATGGCTACACCTTC. Encoded protein: CASSEGANYGYTF.

The rearrangement links TRBV27 to TRBJ2-1; no definite D call. Deletions cut 5 bases from V and 3 bases from J, with 17 bases between. This CDR3 contains 16 residues. Germline assignment: CDR1 MNHEY and CDR2 SMNVEV (reference sequence). The CDR3, as DNA: TGTGCCAGCAGTCCCCAAGGACGGAACTTCTACAATGAGCAGTTCTTC. It yields the protein CASSPQGRNFYNEQFF.

The chain carries TRBV2 and TRBJ1-2, with TRBD1 matching 7 bases. The germline V gene encodes CDR1 SNHLY and CDR2 FYNNEI. V shed 4 bases and J 7 bases; nucleotides not matched to a gene: 9. This CDR3 contains 14 residues. The CDR3 nucleotides are TGTGCCAGCAGTGCCGACAGGGCCGCTGGTGGCTACACCTTC. This sequence encodes CASSADRAAGGYTF.

The sample holds a few counts of this clonotype. The rearrangement links TRBV20-1 to TRBJ2-1, with D perhaps matching TRBD2 (5 bases). V shed 6 bases and J shed 5 bases, with 20 bases lying between them. The CDR3 is 15 residues long. In germline, CDR1 is DFQATT, CDR2 SNEGSKA (reference sequence). The CDR3 sequence is CSAYRVPAENNEQFF. The CDR3 DNA reads as TGCAGTGCCTATAGAGTACCAGCGGAGAACAATGAGCAGTTCTTC.

The CDR3: CASSVTGGAETQYF. The CDR3 region has the DNA TGTGCCAGCAGCGTAACAGGGGGCGCAGAGACCCAGTACTTC. The chain uses TRBV7-9 and TRBJ2-5; TRBD1 aligns across 9 bases. CDR1 is SEHNR and CDR2 is FQNEAQ in the germline V gene (reference sequence). The CDR3 is made up of 14 amino acids. V shed 5 bases, J shed 4 bases, and the junction held 5 bases outside the gene matches.

This chain uses TRBV18 with TRBJ1-5; D uncertain. Trimming shortened V by 5 bases and J by 6 bases, and 11 bases separated the two germline ends. Germline V gene data show CDR1 as KGHSH and CDR2 as LQKENI. The CDR3 spans 13 residues. The DNA for the CDR3 is TGTGCCAGCTCAACTCTAGAGAGTCAGCCCCAGCATTTT. Its translation is CASSTLESQPQHF. The whole variable domain, remainder taken from reference TRBV18 and TRBJ1-5, is NAGVMQNPRHLVRRRGQEARLRCSPMKGHSHVYWYRQLPEEGLKFMVYLQKENIIDESGMPKERFSAEFPKEGPSILRIQQVVRGDSAAYFCASSTLESQPQHFGDGTRLSIL.

The gene calls are TRBV5-4 and TRBJ1-2; 12 bases map to TRBD1. Germline V gene lookup returns CDR1 SGHNT and CDR2 YYREEE (reference sequence). The J segment lost 8 bases and the V segment lost 0 bases, leaving 5 bases of the junction unmatched. The CDR3 runs to 15 residues. This chain's CDR3 is CASSLAGQGAQGYTF. In DNA, the CDR3 is TGTGCCAGCAGCTTGGCGGGACAGGGGGCGCAGGGCTACACCTTC.

The V call is TRBV20-1, the J call TRBJ1-2, with D possibly TRBD1 on 5 matching bases. Germline V CDR1 and CDR2: DFQATT, SNEGSKA (reference sequence). Trimming took 3 bases from V and 9 from J, leaving 20 bases between them. The CDR3 extends over 14 amino acids. The CDR3 loop reads CSASPNQAGGSYTF. CDR3 DNA sequence: TGCAGTGCTAGCCCGAATCAGGCGGGGGGGAGCTACACCTTC.

This chain's CDR3 is CAISGREAAETREQYF. CDR3 nucleotide sequence: TGTGCCATCAGTGGTAGAGAAGCCGCCGAAACACGCGAGCAGTACTTC. The chain uses TRBV10-3 and TRBJ2-7; D unclear. V was pared by 4 bases and J by 6 bases, with 22 bases between. The germline V gene encodes CDR1 ENHRY and CDR2 SYGVKD. The CDR3 is 16 residues long.

The chain is built from TRBV2 and TRBJ2-3, with D perhaps given as TRBD1 or TRBD2 (7 bases each). Germline CDR1 and CDR2: SNHLY and FYNNEI. This CDR3 is 15 amino acids long. The V end lost 8 bases, the J end lost 3 bases, and 18 bases lay between the germline ends. The CDR3 DNA sequence: TGTGCCAGCTCCGCGGGGGCACAGGGGACAGATACGCAGTATTTT. This sequence encodes CASSAGAQGTDTQYF.

The V call is TRBV6-1, the J call TRBJ2-7; 7 nucleotides line up with TRBD2. Germline V gene data show CDR1 as MNHNS and CDR2 as SASEGT. The J segment lost 5 bases and the V segment lost 7 bases, leaving 14 bases of the junction unmatched. The CDR3 contains 15 residues. DNA of the CDR3: TGTGCCAGCAACTCGGGAGGACTAAAAGACCACGAGCAGTACTTC. Protein: CASNSGGLKDHEQYF.

V is TRBV10-3 and J is TRBJ2-5; D is perhaps TRBD1 (5 bases). CDR1 and CDR2 from the germline V gene are ENHRY and SYGVKD. Trimming cost V 6 bases and J 4 bases, with 12 bases left between them. This CDR3 comprises 13 residues. In nucleotides, the CDR3 is TGTGCCATCAGAGGTTCAGGGATAGAGACCCAGTACTTC. It codes for CAIRGSGIETQYF.

This chain uses TRBV2 with TRBJ2-7; D call uncertain. The germline CDR1 and CDR2 sequences are SNHLY and FYNNEI. The CDR3 length is 12 residues. Between the trimmed V and J ends, which lost 6 bases and 7 bases, there was a span of 13 bases. The DNA of the CDR3 is TGTGCCAGCAGGCTCGAGACGCGGGAGCAGTACTTC. Amino acids: CASRLETREQYF.

The chain combines TRBV24-1 with TRBJ2-3, with TRBD2 identical over 11 bases. The CDR3 contains 16 residues. V shed 4 bases and J 5 bases; nucleotides not matched to a gene: 7. Germline loops: CDR1 KGHDR, CDR2 SFDVKD. CDR3 loop: CATSERTGLAGDTQYF. DNA for the CDR3: TGTGCCACCAGTGAACGTACCGGACTAGCGGGAGATACGCAGTATTTT.